This T cell receptor (beta chain) was recovered during a study of T cell changes during pregnancy in multiple sclerosis. From germline, CDR1 is SGHRS and CDR2 YFSETQ. V lost 4 bases and J 1 base, leaving 11 bases between the germline ends. The CDR3 has 14 residues. This clone was seen a handful of times. Sequenced by immunoSEQ multiplex PCR; TCRdb stores in-frame clones only, minus some. The table has about 100,000 clones, 92% seen once. This chain links TRBV5-1 with TRBJ1-1; unclear D gene. The input for sequencing was peripheral blood, taken after pregnancy. The sequence was collected from a female donor with multiple sclerosis, enrolled in a pregnancy study. The CDR3 DNA reads TGCGCCAGCAGCCCCCAGACATGGAACACTGAAGCTTTCTTT. Translation gives CASSPQTWNTEAFF.